These 30 T cell receptor beta chains were all obtained from the same sample, sequenced in a study of spatial heterogeneity in lung cancer. Findings and limits, study-wide: Counts of expanded intratumoral alpha and beta TCRs tracked tumor mutation counts.

Noted time point: sample taken at primary tumor resection. These TCRs' antigens remain unknown. In TCRdb, the 5' RACE reads were re-called with MiXCR into one record per CDR3 protein. This sample has tens of thousands of distinct CDR3 sequences, with more than 15% found just once. The sample here was lung tumor tissue, taken at surgery. Receptors originate from a female donor with early-stage non-small cell lung cancer.

Ten or more counts support this clonotype. The V gene is TRBV20-1, the J gene TRBJ2-3, with 9 bases that match TRBD2. The CDR3 totals 18 residues. Germline V gives CDR1 DFQATT, CDR2 SNEGSKA (reference sequence). The V gene end was trimmed by 4 bases and the J gene end by 2 bases; junction bases not matched to a gene: 16. The CDR3 DNA reads TGCAGTGCTATGTCTGTGTTTGGTAGCGGGGGAACCACAGATACGCAGTATTTT. Translation gives CSAMSVFGSGGTTDTQYF.

The CDR3 DNA follows: TGTGCCAGCACGGCGGGAGCGGCAAACATTCAGTACTTC. Residues: CASTAGAANIQYF. The chain links TRBV25-1 to TRBJ2-4; 7 nucleotides line up with TRBD2. Germline V gives CDR1 MGHDK, CDR2 SYGVNS. This CDR3 has 13 amino acids. With 7 bases clipped from V and 6 bases from J, the junction kept 6 bases outside the gene matches.

This clonotype was recorded many times. This sequence joins TRBV27 and TRBJ1-1, with D hard to call. The CDR3 runs to 13 residues. The germline V gene has CDR1 MNHEY and CDR2 SMNVEV (reference sequence). Trimming removed 5 bases from V and 3 bases from J, with 10 bases in between. CDR3 sequence (DNA): TGTGCCAGCAGTCACACATTCGACACTGAAGCTTTCTTT. It codes for CASSHTFDTEAFF.

The V gene is TRBV29-1, the J gene TRBJ2-5; a possible D gene is TRBD2 (6 bases). CDR3 length: 17 residues. The V gene lost 3 bases and the J gene lost 2 bases, with 22 bases spanning the gap. CDR1 is SQVTM and CDR2 is ANQGSEA in the germline V gene. The CDR3 coding sequence is TGCAGCGTTGATGGGATAACCCATGGAGGGGAGCAAGAGACCCAGTACTTC. The encoded protein is CSVDGITHGGEQETQYF. Variable domain in full (rest from reference TRBV29-1 and TRBJ2-5): SAVISQKPSRDICQRGTSLTIQCQVDSQVTMMFWYRQQPGQSLTLIATANQGSEATYESGFVIDKFPISRPNLTFSTLTVSNMSPEDSSIYLCSVDGITHGGEQETQYFGPGTRLLVL.

This chain's CDR3 is CASSDDGLAGIAGANVLTF. CDR3 nucleotides: TGTGCCAGCAGTGACGATGGACTAGCGGGTATTGCTGGGGCCAACGTCCTGACTTTC. The chain joins TRBV6-4 to TRBJ2-6; 11 bases agree with TRBD2. The CDR3 extends over 19 amino acids. Germline assignment: CDR1 MRHNA and CDR2 SNTAGT. V shed 2 bases, J shed 2 bases, and the junction held 8 bases outside the gene matches.

This clonotype qualifies as large (0.1 to 1%). The chain is built from TRBV5-5 and TRBJ2-1; D is ambiguous. Trimming took off 2 bases at V and 12 bases at J, with 24 bases between the two ends. The germline V gene encodes CDR1 SGHKS and CDR2 YYEKEE (reference sequence). This CDR3 is 16 amino acids long. The CDR3: CASSFGPMRSGNMQFF. In DNA, the CDR3 is TGTGCCAGCAGCTTCGGCCCCATGAGATCTGGTAATATGCAGTTCTTC.

Only a few counts were recorded for this clonotype. The J gene is TRBJ2-7, the V gene TRBV3-1; 7 nucleotides line up with TRBD2. The CDR3 sequence is 13 residues long. The V and J ends lost 6 bases and 4 bases, in that order; junction bases with no gene match: 6. Germline CDR1 and CDR2: LGHDT and YNNKEL (reference sequence). In nucleotides, the CDR3 is TGTGCCAGCAGGTCCGGGACTACATACGAGCAGTACTTC. It encodes CASRSGTTYEQYF.

The rearrangement joins TRBV28 to TRBJ2-7; 10 bases are a match to TRBD2. V lost 6 bases, J lost 7 bases, and 12 bases stayed unmatched. The CDR3 is 15 amino acids. The V gene's germline CDR1 is MDHEN and CDR2 SYDVKM. CDR3 nucleotide sequence: TGTGCCAGCAGGAGTCCGGGACTAGCGACCCTGGAGCAGTACTTC. It specifies CASRSPGLATLEQYF.

This clonotype was observed a handful of times. The CDR3 loop reads CASKKGLDSYEQYF. The CDR3, as DNA: TGTGCCAGCAAAAAGGGACTGGATTCCTACGAGCAGTACTTC. V gene TRBV6-5 combines with J gene TRBJ2-7; possibly TRBD2 for D (6 bases). This CDR3 has 14 amino acids. Deletions cut 7 bases from V and 1 base from J, with 14 bases between. Germline loops: CDR1 MNHEY, CDR2 SVGAGI.

This clonotype has more than one count but fewer than ten. V is TRBV6-5 and J is TRBJ2-3, with D unresolved. The germline V gene encodes CDR1 MNHEY and CDR2 SVGAGI. CDR3 length: 16 amino acids. With 0 bases removed from V and 6 bases from J, the gap between germline ends came to 16 bases. The CDR3 DNA reads as TGTGCCAGCAGTTACTCGAGCCTCCTTACTGCCGATACGCAGTATTTT. This gives the protein CASSYSSLLTADTQYF.

The chain carries TRBV5-1 and TRBJ2-5; D is possibly TRBD2 (6 bases). Germline loops: CDR1 SGHRS, CDR2 YFSETQ. The ends were cut back, 3 bases at V and 2 bases at J, with 11 bases in the middle. CDR3 size: 14 residues. CDR3 loop: CASSSGLAQETQYF. The CDR3 nucleotides are TGCGCCAGCAGCTCCGGCCTAGCGCAAGAGACCCAGTACTTC.

Only a few counts were recorded for this clonotype. This chain joins TRBV7-2 and TRBJ2-1, with D hard to call. The CDR3 runs 13 residues. Per the germline V gene, CDR1 is SGHTA and CDR2 is FQGNSA. V gave up 6 bases and J gave up 6 bases, with 12 bases separating them. The CDR3 reads CASSPSAGNEQFF. CDR3 DNA: TGTGCCAGCAGTCCCTCCGCAGGCAATGAGCAGTTCTTC.

This clonotype appeared many times. This chain links TRBV7-3 with TRBJ2-3; 10 bases agree with TRBD2. The V segment lost 1 base and the J segment 4 bases; nucleotides outside the gene matches: 8. The CDR3 runs to 17 residues. The V gene's germline CDR1 is SGHTA and CDR2 FQGTGA. The CDR3 is CASSLNPVGLAADTQYF. Here the CDR3 DNA reads TGTGCCAGCAGCTTAAACCCCGTCGGACTAGCGGCAGATACGCAGTATTTT.

This clonotype was detected many times. The J gene is TRBJ2-1, the V gene TRBV6-5; the match to TRBD1 covers 10 bases. Germline loops: CDR1 MNHEY, CDR2 SVGAGI. This CDR3 contains 13 residues. V was pared by 8 bases and J by 8 bases, with 6 bases of the junction left unmatched. CDR3 protein: CASRDRGGDEQFF. CDR3 DNA sequence: TGTGCCAGCCGGGACAGGGGAGGTGATGAGCAGTTCTTC.

This clonotype was observed at least ten times. The V and J genes are TRBV4-1 and TRBJ2-3; 7 bases are shared with TRBD1. Germline CDR1 MGHRA, CDR2 YSYEKL. Trimming removed 2 bases from V and 2 bases from J; junction bases left unmatched: 7. The CDR3 has 16 residues. The CDR3 region has the DNA TGCGCCAGCAGCCAAAGGGAGACAGGGCCCACAGATACGCAGTATTTT. Amino acids: CASSQRETGPTDTQYF.

CDR3 DNA sequence: TGTGCCAGCAGCTTGAGCCTTGGGCCCCCCGGGGAGCTGTTTTTT. This gives the protein CASSLSLGPPGELFF. This chain connects TRBV7-3 to TRBJ2-2; no reliable D call. Germline CDR1 reads SGHTA; CDR2 reads FQGTGA. Trimming removed 3 bases at V and 6 bases at J, with 14 bases between. The CDR3 is 15 residues long.

The CDR3 DNA is TGCAGCGTTTATGCACAGGGGCCGCATCCCGAGCAGTACTTC. Translation: CSVYAQGPHPEQYF. V is TRBV29-1 and J is TRBJ2-7; 7 positions agree with TRBD1. This CDR3 comprises 14 residues. Germline V gene sequence: CDR1 SQVTM, CDR2 ANQGSEA. Trimming took 5 bases from V and 6 from J; bases not matched to a gene: 13.

This clonotype appeared a few times. The rearrangement links TRBV27 to TRBJ2-5; TRBD1 aligns across 9 bases. Germline V gene data show CDR1 as MNHEY and CDR2 as SMNVEV (reference sequence). V dropped 2 bases and J dropped 4; count of bases not matched to a gene: 2. The CDR3 is 14 amino acids. The CDR3 loop is CASSLTGGSETQYF. The CDR3 DNA sequence: TGTGCCAGCAGTTTAACAGGGGGCTCAGAGACCCAGTACTTC.

The genes are TRBV6-6 and TRBJ2-5, with 8 nucleotides matching TRBD1. The CDR3 spans 14 residues. V lost 4 bases, J lost 4 bases, and 5 bases stayed unmatched. CDR1 and CDR2 (germline): MNHNY, SVGAGI (reference sequence). CDR3 residues: CASSSRTGLETQYF. DNA of the CDR3: TGTGCCAGCAGTTCCAGGACAGGGTTAGAGACCCAGTACTTC.

The chain links TRBV6-5 to TRBJ2-2, with D perhaps matching TRBD2 (5 bases). Germline CDR1 is MNHEY and CDR2 is SVGAGI. The CDR3 is made up of 13 amino acids. V was cut by 7 bases and J by 5 bases, with 11 bases left in between. This chain's CDR3 is CASNKRGTGELFF. The DNA for the CDR3 is TGTGCCAGCAACAAGCGAGGGACCGGGGAGCTGTTTTTT.

In its sample, this clonotype was seen once. V is TRBV4-2 and J is TRBJ2-5; 16 nucleotides align to TRBD2. J lost 5 bases, V lost 4 bases, and 13 bases had no gene match. CDR1 is LGHNA and CDR2 is YNFKEQ in the germline V gene. The CDR3 runs to 19 residues. The CDR3 DNA follows: TGTGCCAGCAGCCTCGCCGGGACTAGCGGGAGGGCCCGGGGGGAGACCCAGTACTTC. Its translation is CASSLAGTSGRARGETQYF.

The genes are TRBV5-1 and TRBJ2-7; 12 positions match TRBD2. This CDR3 spans 15 amino acids. Per the germline V gene, CDR1 is SGHRS and CDR2 is YFSETQ. Germline trimming cut 4 bases from V and 5 bases from J; bases unmatched to any gene: 7. In DNA, the CDR3 is TGCGCCAGCAGCCAACCGGGACTAGCGGGTCACGAGCAGTACTTC. Protein: CASSQPGLAGHEQYF.

In its sample, this clonotype is medium-sized. This chain joins TRBV5-6 and TRBJ2-7, with D unresolved. In germline, CDR1 is SGHDT, CDR2 YYEEEE. Trimming removed 0 bases from V and 7 bases from J, with 8 bases in between. The CDR3 is made up of 12 amino acids. The CDR3 reads CASSLGPQEQYF. Here the CDR3 DNA reads TGTGCCAGCAGCTTGGGACCCCAGGAGCAGTACTTC.

Concerning this clonotype: A single base separates this from a much larger clone, so it may be a read error. The chain employs TRBV6-5 and TRBJ1-1; no reliable D call. V lost 6 bases and J lost 3, with 23 bases in between. The CDR3 covers 17 residues. CDR1 and CDR2 (germline): MNHEY, SVGAGI. Here the CDR3 reads CASSVVGGSVVDTEAFF. The CDR3 DNA is TGTGCCAGCAGCGTGGTGGGTGGGAGTGTCGTGGACACTGAAGCTTTCTTT.

A remark on this clonotype: A much more abundant neighbour one base away suggests this may be a read error. The chain combines TRBV29-1 with TRBJ2-6; D is perhaps TRBD2 (6 bases). The germline V gene encodes CDR1 SQVTM and CDR2 ANQGSEA. Trimming removed 8 bases from V and 0 bases from J, with 14 bases in between. The CDR3 has 15 amino acids. The CDR3 nucleotides are TGCAGCATTGTGGGGGGTGTCTCTGGGGCCAACGTCCTGACTTTC. Residues: CSIVGGVSGANVLTF. The complete variable domain, with remaining parts taken from reference TRBV29-1 and TRBJ2-6, reads SAVISQKPSRDICQRGTSLTIQCQVDSQVTMMFWYRQQPGQSLTLIATANQGSEATYESGFVIDKFPISRPNLTFSTLTVSNMSPEDSSIYLCSIVGGVSGANVLTFGAGSRLTVL.

In its sample, this clonotype was seen a few times. The chain combines TRBV6-1 with TRBJ2-7; D is ambiguous. V lost 2 bases and J 2 bases, leaving 10 bases between the germline ends. Per the germline V gene, CDR1 is MNHNS and CDR2 is SASEGT. The CDR3 runs to 14 residues. The CDR3: CASSEPDSTYEQYF. In nucleotides, the CDR3 is TGTGCCAGCAGTGAACCAGACTCCACCTACGAGCAGTACTTC.

This clonotype showed up many times. The V call is TRBV2, the J call TRBJ2-1; D perhaps matches TRBD1 (6 bases). This CDR3 has 13 residues. Trimming took off 4 bases at V and 5 bases at J, with 9 bases between the two ends. Germline V gene data show CDR1 as SNHLY and CDR2 as FYNNEI. CDR3 nucleotides: TGTGCCAGCAGTGGGGACACCGACAATGAGCAGTTCTTC. This gives the protein CASSGDTDNEQFF.

This clonotype was recorded many times. The V and J genes are TRBV6-6 and TRBJ2-7; the match to TRBD1 covers 9 bases. J was trimmed by 4 bases and V by 2 bases; bases with no gene match: 6. This CDR3 contains 15 residues. The V gene's germline CDR1 is MNHNY and CDR2 SVGAGI (reference sequence). The CDR3 loop is CASSYPGTGSYEQYF. The CDR3 nucleotides are TGTGCCAGCAGTTACCCCGGGACAGGGAGTTACGAGCAGTACTTC.

This clonotype has only a few counts. The chain joins TRBV12-3 or TRBV12-4 to TRBJ2-1, with 8 positions matching TRBD2. This CDR3 spans 15 amino acids. Unmatched junction bases numbered 9, after V lost 4 bases and J lost 7 bases. This chain's CDR3 is CASSSLGLAANEQFF. CDR3 sequence (DNA): TGTGCCAGCAGTTCCCTTGGACTAGCAGCGAATGAGCAGTTCTTC.

The chain carries TRBV5-1 and TRBJ2-1; D may match TRBD1 or TRBD2 (7 bases each). The CDR3 extends over 16 amino acids. The ends were cut back, 3 bases at V and 0 bases at J, with 13 bases in the middle. CDR1 and CDR2 (germline): SGHRS, YFSETQ. The CDR3 region is CASSSGGQLSYNEQFF. The CDR3 coding sequence is TGCGCCAGCAGCTCGGGGGGACAGCTCTCCTACAATGAGCAGTTCTTC.